The TCR beta chain described here comes from a study of regulatory T cells in long-lasting Graves disease. Study overall: It was over 5 years of antithyroid drugs, with positive TSH receptor antibodies, that meant persistent Graves' disease. Notes on the study in general: Shared public clonotypes totalled over 2,500 in persistent patients, compared with roughly 970 in new patients. Patients with persistent disease showed a bias toward TRBV28, TRBJ1-2 and TRBJ2-5.

Of note for this clonotype: No antigen is known for it.

Arm-PCR with iRepertoire HTBI primers amplified the CDR3 regions for these TCR beta libraries. From the multiplex PCR reads, TCRdb called clonotypes with MiXCR, one entry per CDR3 protein. The profile covers a few hundred thousand distinct CDR3 sequences, with about a quarter appearing a single time and 26% taken by the ten largest. Indicated time point: persistent/refractory GD, antithyroid drugs over 5 years with positive TRAb. Generation of the TCR library employed RNA extracted from PBMCs. This CDR3 is built from 15 residues. J was trimmed by 3 bases and V by 3 bases; bases with no gene match: 8. Germline V gives CDR1 SGDLS, CDR2 YYNGEE.

The TCR comes from a female donor with Graves disease. The V and J genes are TRBV9 and TRBJ2-7; 8 bases agree with TRBD1. Specimen: peripheral blood mononuclear cells (PBMCs), collected when the disease was refractory, from a patient treated with antithyroid drugs. The CDR3 DNA sequence: TGTGCCAGCAGCGACGGGACAGGAAGACTCTACGAGCAGTACTTC. This translates into CASSDGTGRLYEQYF.